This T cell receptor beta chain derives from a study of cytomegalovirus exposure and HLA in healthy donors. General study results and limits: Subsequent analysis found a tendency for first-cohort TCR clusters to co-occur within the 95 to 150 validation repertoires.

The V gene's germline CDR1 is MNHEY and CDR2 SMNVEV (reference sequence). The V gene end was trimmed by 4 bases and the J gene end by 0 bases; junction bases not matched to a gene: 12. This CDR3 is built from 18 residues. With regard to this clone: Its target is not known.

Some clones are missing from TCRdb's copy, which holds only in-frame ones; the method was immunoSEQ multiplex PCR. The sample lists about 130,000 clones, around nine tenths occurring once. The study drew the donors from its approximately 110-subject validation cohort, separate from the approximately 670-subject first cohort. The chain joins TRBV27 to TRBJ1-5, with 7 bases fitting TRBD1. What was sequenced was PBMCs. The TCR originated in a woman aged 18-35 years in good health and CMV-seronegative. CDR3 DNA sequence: TGTGCCAGCAGTTCCCTCTCGACAGGGTGGAATAGCAATCAGCCCCAGCATTTT. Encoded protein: CASSSLSTGWNSNQPQHF.